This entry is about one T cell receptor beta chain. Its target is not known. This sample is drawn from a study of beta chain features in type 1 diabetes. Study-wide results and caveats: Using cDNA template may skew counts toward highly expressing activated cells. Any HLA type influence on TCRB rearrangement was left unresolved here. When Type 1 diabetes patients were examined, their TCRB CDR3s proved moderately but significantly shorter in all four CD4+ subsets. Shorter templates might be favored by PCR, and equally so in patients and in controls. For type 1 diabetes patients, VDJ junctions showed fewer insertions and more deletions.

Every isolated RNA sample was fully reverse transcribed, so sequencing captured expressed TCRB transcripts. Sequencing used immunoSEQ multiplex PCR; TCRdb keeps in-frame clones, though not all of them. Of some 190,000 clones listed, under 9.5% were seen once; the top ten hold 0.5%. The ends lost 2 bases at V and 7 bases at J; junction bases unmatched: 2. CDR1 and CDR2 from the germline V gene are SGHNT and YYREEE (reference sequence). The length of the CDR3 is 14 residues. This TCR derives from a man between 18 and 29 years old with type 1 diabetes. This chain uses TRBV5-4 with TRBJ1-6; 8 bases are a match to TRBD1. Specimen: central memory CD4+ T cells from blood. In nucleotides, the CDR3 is TGTGCCAGCAGCTTAAACAGGGGGAATTCACCCCTCCACTTT. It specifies CASSLNRGNSPLHF. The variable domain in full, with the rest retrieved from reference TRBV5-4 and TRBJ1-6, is ETGVTQSPTHLIKTRGQQVTLRCSSQSGHNTVSWYQQALGQGPQFIFQYYREEENGRGNFPPRFSGLQFPNYSSELNVNALELDDSALYLCASSLNRGNSPLHFGNGTRLTVT.